This TCR beta chain was found in a study of blood T cell repertoires in COVID-19. Overall study context: There were acute and convalescent COVID-19 samples, and they came from the United States, Italy and Spain. PBMCs, B-cell-depleted T cells, or T cells provided the cDNA or gDNA that made up the material.

This clone was counted once. CDR3 length: 14 amino acids. V was pared by 5 bases and J by 4 bases, with 14 bases between. The germline V gene has CDR1 MRHNA and CDR2 SNTAGT. Per the study methods: The authors estimated nucleated cell counts from reference gene primer amplification. TCRdb keeps only in-frame clones here, not all; method: immunoSEQ multiplex PCR. The DNA gave D and trimming, while V, J and clone size come from that table. Here the sample spans fewer than 350,000 clones, around 81% being singletons. The TCR comes from a woman aged 60-75 years with active or convalescent COVID-19. The V gene is TRBV6-4, the J gene TRBJ1-1, with a weak D call TRBD1 (6 bases). Sequencing was done on a sample of peripheral blood. As DNA, the CDR3 is TGTGCCAGCAGTTTCACAGGGTCGGGCACTGAAGCTTTCTTT. Protein product: CASSFTGSGTEAFF.